The sequence of this TCR beta chain was determined in a study of T cells after posttransplantation cyclophosphamide. Findings and limits, study-wide: After PTCy, TRB diversity resembled that of CNI/methotrexate controls.

This clone occurred many times. The antigen remains unidentified. Germline V gene sequence: CDR1 SGHRS, CDR2 YFSETQ. This CDR3 has 16 residues. The V gene end was trimmed by 4 bases and the J gene end by 3 bases; junction bases not matched to a gene: 9. Clones were sequenced by immunoSEQ multiplex PCR, and TCRdb holds only the in-frame ones, with some missing. The sample contains about 38,000 clones, none of them singletons. The V and J genes are TRBV5-1 and TRBJ1-1; TRBD1 aligns across 10 bases. Input material: PBMCs. The source of this sequence is a man in his fifties or sixties in good health, CMV-negative, and a related stem cell transplant donor. The CDR3 spells CASSRLSGTGDTEAFF. The DNA for the CDR3 is TGCGCCAGCAGCCGTTTATCCGGGACAGGGGACACTGAAGCTTTCTTT.